This T cell receptor (beta chain) was retrieved from a study of Tregs in tolerant kidney transplant recipients. The assay was immunoSEQ multiplex PCR, and TCRdb's table has in-frame clones only and misses some. This sample carries some 240,000 clones, roughly 80% of them seen once, and the ten largest clones take about 0.68%. The study, taken as a whole, reports: Findings come from small patient numbers and require larger validation. Expanding Tregs on activated donor B cells appeared to best identify donor-specific TCRbeta clones. Biological reproducibility was not directly addressed, but technical replication error appeared minimal.

This CDR3 is built from 16 residues. The V end was cut by 1 base, the J end by 8 bases, with 18 bases between. Per the germline V gene, CDR1 is KGHSH and CDR2 is LQKENI. CD4+CD25+CD127- Tregs, CD4+CD25- non-Tregs, CD4 and CD8 cells were sorted. Points on this clone: What it recognizes is unknown.

The chain couples TRBV18 to TRBJ2-1; the D is unclear. The origin of this receptor is a human donor in good health. Source material: CD4+ T cells from blood. Here the CDR3 DNA reads TGTGCCAGCTCACCACGCATACTAAGCGAAGTAGATGAGCAGTTCTTC. It specifies CASSPRILSEVDEQFF.